This TCR beta chain was recorded in a study of T cell changes during pregnancy in multiple sclerosis. This CDR3 comprises 20 residues. J was trimmed by 0 bases and V by 0 bases; bases with no gene match: 10. CDR1 and CDR2 from the germline V gene are SGHNT and YYREEE (reference sequence). Only in-frame clones appear in the TCRdb table, and some are missing; sequencing was by immunoSEQ multiplex PCR. The sample shows some 97,000 clones, more than 80% of them seen only once. The J gene is TRBJ1-4, the V gene TRBV5-4; 11 positions match TRBD1. This TCR came from a female donor with multiple sclerosis, enrolled in a pregnancy study. The sample was peripheral blood, taken in the second trimester of pregnancy. The CDR3 reads CASSLGFRDRGSATNEKLFF. The DNA of the CDR3 is TGTGCCAGCAGCTTGGGGTTCAGGGACAGGGGGTCTGCAACTAATGAAAAACTGTTTTTT.